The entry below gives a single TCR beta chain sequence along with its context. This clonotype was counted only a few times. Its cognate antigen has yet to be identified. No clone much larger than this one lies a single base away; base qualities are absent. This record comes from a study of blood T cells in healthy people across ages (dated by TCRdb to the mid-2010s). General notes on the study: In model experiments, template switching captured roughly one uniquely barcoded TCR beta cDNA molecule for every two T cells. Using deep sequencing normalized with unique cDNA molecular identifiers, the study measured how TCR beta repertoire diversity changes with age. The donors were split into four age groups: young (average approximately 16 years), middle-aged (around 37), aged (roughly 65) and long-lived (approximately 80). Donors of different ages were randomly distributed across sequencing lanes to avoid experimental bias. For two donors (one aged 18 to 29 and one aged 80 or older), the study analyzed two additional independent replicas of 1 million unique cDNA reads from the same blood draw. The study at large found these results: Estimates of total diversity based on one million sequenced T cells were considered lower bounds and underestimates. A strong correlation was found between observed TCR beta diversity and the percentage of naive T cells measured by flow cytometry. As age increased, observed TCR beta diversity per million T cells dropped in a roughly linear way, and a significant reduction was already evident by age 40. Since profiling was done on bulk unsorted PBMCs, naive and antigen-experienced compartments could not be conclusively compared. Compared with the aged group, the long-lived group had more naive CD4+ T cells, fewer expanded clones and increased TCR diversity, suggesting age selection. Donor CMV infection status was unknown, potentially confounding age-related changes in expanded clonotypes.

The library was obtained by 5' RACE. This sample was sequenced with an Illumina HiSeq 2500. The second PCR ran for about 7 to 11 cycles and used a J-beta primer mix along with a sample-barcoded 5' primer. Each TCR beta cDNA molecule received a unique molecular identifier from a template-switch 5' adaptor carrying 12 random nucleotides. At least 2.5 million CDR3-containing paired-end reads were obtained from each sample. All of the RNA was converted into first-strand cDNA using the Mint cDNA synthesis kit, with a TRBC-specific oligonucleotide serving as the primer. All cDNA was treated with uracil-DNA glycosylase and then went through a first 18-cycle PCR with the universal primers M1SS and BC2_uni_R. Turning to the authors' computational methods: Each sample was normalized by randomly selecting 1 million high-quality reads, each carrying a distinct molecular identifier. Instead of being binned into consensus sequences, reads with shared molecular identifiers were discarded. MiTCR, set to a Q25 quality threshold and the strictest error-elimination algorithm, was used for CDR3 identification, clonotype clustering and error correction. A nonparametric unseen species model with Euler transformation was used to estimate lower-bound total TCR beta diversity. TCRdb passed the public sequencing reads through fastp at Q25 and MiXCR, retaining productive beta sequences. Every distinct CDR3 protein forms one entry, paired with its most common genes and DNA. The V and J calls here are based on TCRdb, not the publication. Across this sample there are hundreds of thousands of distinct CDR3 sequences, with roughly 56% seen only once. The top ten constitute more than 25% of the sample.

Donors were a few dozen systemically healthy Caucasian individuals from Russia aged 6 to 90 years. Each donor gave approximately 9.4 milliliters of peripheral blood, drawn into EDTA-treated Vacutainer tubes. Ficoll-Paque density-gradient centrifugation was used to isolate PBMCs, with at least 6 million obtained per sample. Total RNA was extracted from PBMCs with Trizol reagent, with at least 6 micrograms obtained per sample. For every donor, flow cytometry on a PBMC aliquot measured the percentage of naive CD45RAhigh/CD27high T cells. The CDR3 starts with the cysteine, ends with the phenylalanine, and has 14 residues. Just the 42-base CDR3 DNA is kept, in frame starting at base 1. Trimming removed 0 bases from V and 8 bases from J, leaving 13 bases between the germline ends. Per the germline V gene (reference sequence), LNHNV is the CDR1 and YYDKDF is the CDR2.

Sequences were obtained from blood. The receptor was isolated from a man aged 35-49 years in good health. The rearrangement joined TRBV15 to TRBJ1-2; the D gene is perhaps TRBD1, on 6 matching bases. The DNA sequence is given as TGTGCCACCAGCAGAGAAAACGGGGGCAACGGCTACACCTTC. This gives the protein CATSRENGGNGYTF. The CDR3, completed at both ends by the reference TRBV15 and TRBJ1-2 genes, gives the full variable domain DAMVIQNPRYQVTQFGKPVTLSCSQTLNHNVMYWYQQKSSQAPKLLFHYYDKDFNNEADTPDNFQSRRPNTSFCFLDIRSPGLGDTAMYLCATSRENGGNGYTFGSGTRLTVV.